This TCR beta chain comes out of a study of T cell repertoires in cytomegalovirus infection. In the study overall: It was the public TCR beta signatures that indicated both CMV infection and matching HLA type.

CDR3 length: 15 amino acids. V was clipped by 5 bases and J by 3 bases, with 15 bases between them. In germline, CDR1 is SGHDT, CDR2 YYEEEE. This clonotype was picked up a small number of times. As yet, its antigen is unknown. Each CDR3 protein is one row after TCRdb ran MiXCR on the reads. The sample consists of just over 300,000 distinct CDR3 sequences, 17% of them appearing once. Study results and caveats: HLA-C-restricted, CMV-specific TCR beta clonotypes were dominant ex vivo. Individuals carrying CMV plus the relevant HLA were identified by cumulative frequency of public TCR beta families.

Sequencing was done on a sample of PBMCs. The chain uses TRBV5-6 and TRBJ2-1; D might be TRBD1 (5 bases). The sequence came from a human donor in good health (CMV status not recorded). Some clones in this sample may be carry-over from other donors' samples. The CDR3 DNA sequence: TGTGCCAGCAGTTTGACAGCGCTCCTCTACAATGAGCAGTTCTTC. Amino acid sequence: CASSLTALLYNEQFF.